This TCR beta chain was recorded in a study of CD8 T cells in ankylosing spondylitis. This clonotype was counted at least ten times. The antigen remains undetermined. Germline CDR1 reads SGHRS; CDR2 reads YFSETQ. The CDR3 has 16 amino acids. The germline V and J ends were trimmed by 6 bases and 4 bases, with 23 bases remaining between them. 5'-RACE, quantitative and with molecular barcodes, yielded the TCR beta libraries. TCRdb re-derived calls from the 5' RACE reads in MiXCR, one entry per CDR3 protein. This repertoire shows a few hundred thousand distinct CDR3 sequences, 7% to 9% found once; its top ten account for approximately 14%. The study, taken as a whole, reports: Typical of ankylosing spondylitis blood, it appeared, was a TCR beta motif of under 10 highly homologous variants. There was reportedly significant enrichment of clones that were disease-linked in matched ankylosing spondylitis synovial fluid. Earlier authors reported some of these motif variants in reactive arthritis synovial fluid and blood.

This chain connects TRBV5-1 to TRBJ2-7; the D gene is possibly TRBD1 (6 bases). The sequence was obtained from a male donor with ankylosing spondylitis. Sequences were obtained from blood, either unsorted or a sorted T cell fraction (not recorded which). CDR3 sequence (DNA): TGCGCCAGCACCCTAACCCCAGGGGATCCCTCATACGAGCAGTACTTC. Residues: CASTLTPGDPSYEQYF.